Below, 16 T cell receptor beta chains from the same sample are listed, as sequenced in a study of monozygotic twins with inflammatory bowel disease. For each CDR3 protein, TCRdb gives one entry from its re-call of the 5' RACE reads, without DNA. The listing contains a few hundred thousand distinct CDR3 sequences. The specimen was blood. Receptor source: a human donor with ulcerative colitis or Crohn's disease, or a healthy co-twin of an affected twin (not recorded which).

The CDR3: CASSYSRQVSNYGYTF. The chain recombines TRBV6-2 or TRBV6-3 with TRBJ1-2; TCRdb names TRBD1, which stays unverified in the absence of DNA. The CDR3 runs to 16 residues. From germline, CDR1 is MNHEY and CDR2 SVGEGT.

The rearrangement uses TRBV7-8 and TRBJ1-6; the D call from TCRdb, TRBD1, cannot be confirmed without DNA. Per germline, CDR1 SGHVS and CDR2 FQNEAQ. The CDR3 loop spans 14 amino acids. CDR3 sequence reads: CASSLWGENSPLHF.

This chain uses TRBV5-1 with TRBJ2-3; there is no DNA to check the TCRdb D call of TRBD2. The CDR3 has 15 residues. Germline V gene data show CDR1 as SGHRS and CDR2 as YFSETQ. The CDR3 loop is CASSPEGTVMLGQYF.

The chain joins TRBV24-1 to TRBJ2-2; absent DNA, TCRdb's TRBD2 call cannot be checked. This CDR3 has 17 amino acids. Germline values: CDR1 KGHDR, CDR2 SFDVKD. The CDR3 sequence: CATSTSGRLPGTGELFF.

The V gene is TRBV7-2, the J gene TRBJ2-1. The germline V gene encodes CDR1 SGHTA and CDR2 FQGNSA. This CDR3 has 13 amino acids. CDR3 sequence reads: CASTVAYNNEQFF.

The chain has TRBV7-2 and TRBJ2-1; TCRdb proposes TRBD1, but this gene call is untestable without DNA. The CDR3 covers 15 residues. The germline V gene has CDR1 SGHTA and CDR2 FQGNSA. The CDR3 reads CASSLLQDTYNEQFF.

The chain is built from TRBV7-9 and TRBJ2-3; there is no DNA to check the TCRdb D call of TRBD1. Germline CDR1 is SEHNR and CDR2 is FQNEAQ (reference sequence). There are 17 residues in the CDR3. The chain's CDR3 is CASSLGQGLLPGDTQYF.

The chain is built from TRBV27 and TRBJ1-6; the D call from TCRdb, TRBD1, cannot be confirmed without DNA. The CDR3 length is 14 residues. Per germline, CDR1 MNHEY and CDR2 SMNVEV (reference sequence). CDR3 protein: CASSGRLYNSPLHF.

The rearrangement uses TRBV5-1 and TRBJ2-2. There are 16 residues in the CDR3. Germline lookup yields CDR1 SGHRS and CDR2 YFSETQ. CDR3 in amino acids: CASSLPGKEYTGELFF.

The chain employs TRBV24-1 and TRBJ2-5; TCRdb's D gene call, TRBD1, goes unchecked for lack of DNA. Germline V CDR1 and CDR2: KGHDR, SFDVKD. The CDR3 is 12 amino acids. The CDR3 sequence: CATSDTPGRKYF.

This rearrangement joins TRBV7-8 to TRBJ2-7; TCRdb outputs TRBD1, but without DNA this stays unchecked. Germline V gene data show CDR1 as SGHVS and CDR2 as FQNEAQ. This CDR3 region has 15 residues. The CDR3 sequence: CASSPIRDSPYEQYF.

The chain combines TRBV28 with TRBJ2-7. The CDR3 is made up of 14 amino acids. CDR1 is MDHEN and CDR2 is SYDVKM in the germline V gene. The CDR3 region is CASSLWLDSYEQYF.

The V call is TRBV7-6, the J call TRBJ2-7; TCRdb designates TRBD2, a call that cannot be tested without DNA. CDR1 and CDR2 (germline): SGHVS, FNYEAQ. The CDR3 length is 16 residues. CDR3 loop: CASSLLGPLPYYEQYF.

The V and J genes are TRBV5-4 and TRBJ2-3. This CDR3 spans 13 amino acids. Germline V CDR1 and CDR2: SGHNT, YYREEE (reference sequence). The CDR3 reads CASSLAGSDTQYF.

The genes are TRBV5-1 and TRBJ2-3; TCRdb names TRBD2, which stays unverified in the absence of DNA. The length of the CDR3 is 21 residues. Germline CDR1 and CDR2: SGHRS and YFSETQ. CDR3 sequence reads: CASSTNPMKRKDGGGTDTQYF.

The V and J genes are TRBV3-1 and TRBJ1-2; TCRdb's D call, TRBD1, is unchecked because there is no DNA. The CDR3 is made up of 14 amino acids. CDR1 is LGHDT and CDR2 is YNNKEL in the germline V gene (reference sequence). CDR3 loop: CASSPRGSSHGYTF.